This TCR beta chain was observed in a study of Graves' ophthalmopathy and Graves' hyperthyroidism. Amplified material comprised TCR beta CDR3 regions derived from RNA transcripts. Second-round multiplex PCR followed a first-round RT-PCR using HTBI primers. TCRdb fed the multiplex PCR reads into MiXCR, producing one record per CDR3 protein. The sample lists some 390,000 distinct CDR3 sequences; roughly 18% were seen once. This clonotype was recorded many times. Its specificity is not known. Study-wide results and limits: Blood contained most expanded thyroid clonotypes exceeding 0.001 frequency. A 13-signature model separated ophthalmopathy from stable hyperthyroidism, almost 90% sensitivity, roughly 80% specificity.

Moderate-to-severe activity, CAS at least 3, NOSPECS at least 4 and duration under 3 months characterized donors with ophthalmopathy. Exclusion covered patients with other autoimmune diseases or uncontrolled infections (as well as pregnancy or lactation). Germline V lookup: CDR1 MNHEY, CDR2 SVGAGI. The V and J ends lost 6 bases and 0 bases, in that order; junction bases with no gene match: 7. The CDR3 sequence is 15 residues long. The sample was peripheral blood. V usage is TRBV6-5 and J usage is TRBJ1-1, with 7 bases identical to TRBD1. The source is a woman aged 18 to 35 with Graves' ophthalmopathy. CDR3 residues: CASRRGQTMNTEAFF. CDR3 DNA: TGTGCCAGCAGACGGGGACAGACGATGAACACTGAAGCTTTCTTT.